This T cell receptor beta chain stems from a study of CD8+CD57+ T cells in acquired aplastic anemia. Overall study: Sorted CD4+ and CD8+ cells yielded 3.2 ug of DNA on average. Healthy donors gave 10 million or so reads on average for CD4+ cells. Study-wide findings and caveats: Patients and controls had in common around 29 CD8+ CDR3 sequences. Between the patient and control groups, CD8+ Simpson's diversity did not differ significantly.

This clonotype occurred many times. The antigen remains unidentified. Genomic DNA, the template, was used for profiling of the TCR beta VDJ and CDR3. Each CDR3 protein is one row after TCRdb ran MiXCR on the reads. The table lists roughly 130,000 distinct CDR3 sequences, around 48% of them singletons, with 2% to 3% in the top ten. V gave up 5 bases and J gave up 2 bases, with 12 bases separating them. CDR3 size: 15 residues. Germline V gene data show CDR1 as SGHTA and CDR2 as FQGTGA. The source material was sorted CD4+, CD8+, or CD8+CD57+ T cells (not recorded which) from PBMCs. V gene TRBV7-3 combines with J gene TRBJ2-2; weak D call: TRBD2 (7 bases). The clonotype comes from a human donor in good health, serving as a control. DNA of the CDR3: TGTGCCAGCAGCCCGGGGGGCCTCAACACCGGGGAGCTGTTTTTT. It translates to CASSPGGLNTGELFF. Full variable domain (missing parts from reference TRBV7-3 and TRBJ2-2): GAGVSQTPSNKVTEKGKYVELRCDPISGHTALYWYRQSLGQGPEFLIYFQGTGAADDSGLPNDRFFAVRPEGSVSTLKIQRTERGDSAVYLCASSPGGLNTGELFFGEGSRLTVL.